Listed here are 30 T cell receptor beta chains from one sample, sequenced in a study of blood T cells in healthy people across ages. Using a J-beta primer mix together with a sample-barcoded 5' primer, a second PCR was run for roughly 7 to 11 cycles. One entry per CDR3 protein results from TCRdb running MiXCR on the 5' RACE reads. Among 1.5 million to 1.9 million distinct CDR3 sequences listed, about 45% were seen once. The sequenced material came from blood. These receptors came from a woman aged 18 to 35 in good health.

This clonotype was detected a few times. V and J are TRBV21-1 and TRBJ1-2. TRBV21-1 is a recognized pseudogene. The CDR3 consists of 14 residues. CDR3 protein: CASSKGGQDYGYTF. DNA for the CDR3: TGTGCCAGCAGCAAAGGTGGGCAAGACTATGGCTACACCTTC.

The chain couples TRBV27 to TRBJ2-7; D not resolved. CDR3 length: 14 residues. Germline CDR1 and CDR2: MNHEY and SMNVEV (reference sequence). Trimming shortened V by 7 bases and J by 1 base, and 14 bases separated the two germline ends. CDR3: CASMPVTLSYEQYF. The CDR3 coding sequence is TGTGCCAGCATGCCCGTAACATTGTCCTACGAGCAGTACTTC.

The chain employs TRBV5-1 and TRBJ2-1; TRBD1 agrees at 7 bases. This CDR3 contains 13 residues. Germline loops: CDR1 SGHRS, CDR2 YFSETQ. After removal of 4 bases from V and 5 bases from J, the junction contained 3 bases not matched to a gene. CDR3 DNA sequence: TGCGCCAGCAGCCTAACAGGGGACAATGAGCAGTTCTTC. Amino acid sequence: CASSLTGDNEQFF.

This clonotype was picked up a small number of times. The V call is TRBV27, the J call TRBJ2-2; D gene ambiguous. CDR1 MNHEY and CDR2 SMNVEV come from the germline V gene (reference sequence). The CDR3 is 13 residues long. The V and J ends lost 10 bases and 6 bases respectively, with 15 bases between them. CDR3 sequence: CATQLVNSGELFF. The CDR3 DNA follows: TGTGCCACCCAGTTGGTCAACTCCGGGGAGCTGTTTTTT.

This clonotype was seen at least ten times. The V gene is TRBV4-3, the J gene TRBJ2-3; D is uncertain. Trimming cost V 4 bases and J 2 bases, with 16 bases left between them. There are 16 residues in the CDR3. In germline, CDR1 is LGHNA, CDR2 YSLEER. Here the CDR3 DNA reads TGCGCCAGCAGCCGCTTTAATTTTGGGGACACAGATACGCAGTATTTT. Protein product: CASSRFNFGDTDTQYF.

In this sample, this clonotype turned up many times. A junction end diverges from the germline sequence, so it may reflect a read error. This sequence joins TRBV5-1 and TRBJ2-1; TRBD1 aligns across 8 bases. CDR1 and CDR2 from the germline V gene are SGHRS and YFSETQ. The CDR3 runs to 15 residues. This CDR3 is CASSRGQGSYNEQFF. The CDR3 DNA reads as TGTGCCAGCAGCCGTGGACAGGGCTCCTACAATGAGCAGTTCTTC. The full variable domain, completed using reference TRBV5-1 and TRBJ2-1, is KAGVTQTPRYLIKTRGQQVTLSCSPISGHRSVSWYQQTPGQGLQFLFEYFSETQRNKGNFPGRFSGRQFSNSRSEMNVSTLELGDSALYLCASSRGQGSYNEQFFGPGTRLTVL.

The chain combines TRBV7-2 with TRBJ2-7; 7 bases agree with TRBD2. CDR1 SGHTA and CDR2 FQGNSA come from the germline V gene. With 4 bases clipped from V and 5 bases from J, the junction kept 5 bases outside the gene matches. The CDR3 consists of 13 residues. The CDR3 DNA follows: TGTGCCAGCAGCTCCGAGGCGGGAGACGAGCAGTACTTC. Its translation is CASSSEAGDEQYF.

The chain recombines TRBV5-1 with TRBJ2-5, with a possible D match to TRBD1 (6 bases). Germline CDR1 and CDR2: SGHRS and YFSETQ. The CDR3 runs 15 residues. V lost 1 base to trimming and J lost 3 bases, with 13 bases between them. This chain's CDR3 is CASSLRGQSEETQYF. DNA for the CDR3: TGCGCCAGCAGCTTGCGAGGACAGTCCGAAGAGACCCAGTACTTC.

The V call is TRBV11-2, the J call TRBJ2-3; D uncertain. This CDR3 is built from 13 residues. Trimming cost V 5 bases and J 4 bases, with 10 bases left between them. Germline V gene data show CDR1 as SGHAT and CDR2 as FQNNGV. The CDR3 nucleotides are TGTGCCAGCAGCGTTGCAGTCCCAGATACGCAGTATTTT. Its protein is CASSVAVPDTQYF.

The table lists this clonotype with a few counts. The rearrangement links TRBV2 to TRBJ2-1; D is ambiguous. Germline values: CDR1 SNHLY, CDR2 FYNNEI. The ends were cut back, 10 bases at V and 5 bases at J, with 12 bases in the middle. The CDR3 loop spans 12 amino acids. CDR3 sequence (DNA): TGTGCCACCGACGAAGCTAACAATGAGCAGTTCTTC. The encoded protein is CATDEANNEQFF.

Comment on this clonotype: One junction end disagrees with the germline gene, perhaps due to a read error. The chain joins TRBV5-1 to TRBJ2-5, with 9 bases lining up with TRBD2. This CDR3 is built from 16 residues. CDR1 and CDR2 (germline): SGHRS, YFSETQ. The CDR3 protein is CASSYGGGAGREAQYF. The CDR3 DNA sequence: TGCGCCAGCAGCTACGGCGGGGGGGCCGGGCGAGAGGCCCAGTACTTC.

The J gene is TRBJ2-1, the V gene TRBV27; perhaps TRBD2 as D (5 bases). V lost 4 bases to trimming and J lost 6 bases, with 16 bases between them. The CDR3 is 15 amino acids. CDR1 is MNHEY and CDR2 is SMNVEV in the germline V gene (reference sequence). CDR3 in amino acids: CASSSGKQQRNEQFF. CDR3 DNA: TGTGCCAGCAGTTCGGGAAAACAGCAACGCAATGAGCAGTTCTTC.

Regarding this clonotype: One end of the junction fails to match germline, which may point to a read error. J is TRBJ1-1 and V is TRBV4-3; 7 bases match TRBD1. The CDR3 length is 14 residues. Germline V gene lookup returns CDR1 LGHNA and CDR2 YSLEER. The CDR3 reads CANSQDRAWGEAFF. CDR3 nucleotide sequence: TGCGCCAACAGCCAAGACAGGGCGTGGGGGGAAGCTTTCTTT.

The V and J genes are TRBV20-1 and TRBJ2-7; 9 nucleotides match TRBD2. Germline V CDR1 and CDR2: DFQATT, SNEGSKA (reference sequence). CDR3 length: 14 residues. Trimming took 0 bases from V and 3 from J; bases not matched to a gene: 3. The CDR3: CSAREPSGNYEQYF. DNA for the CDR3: TGCAGTGCTAGAGAGCCTAGCGGGAACTACGAGCAGTACTTC.

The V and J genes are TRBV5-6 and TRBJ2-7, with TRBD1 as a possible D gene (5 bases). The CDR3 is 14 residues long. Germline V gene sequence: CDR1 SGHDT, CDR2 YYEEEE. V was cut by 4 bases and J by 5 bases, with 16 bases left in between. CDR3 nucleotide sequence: TGTGCCAGCAGCGTAACTGGGGCGTACCACGAGCAGTACTTC. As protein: CASSVTGAYHEQYF. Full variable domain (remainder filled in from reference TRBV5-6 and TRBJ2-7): DAGVTQSPTHLIKTRGQQVTLRCSPKSGHDTVSWYQQALGQGPQFIFQYYEEEERQRGNFPDRFSGHQFPNYSSELNVNALLLGDSALYLCASSVTGAYHEQYFGPGTRLTVT.

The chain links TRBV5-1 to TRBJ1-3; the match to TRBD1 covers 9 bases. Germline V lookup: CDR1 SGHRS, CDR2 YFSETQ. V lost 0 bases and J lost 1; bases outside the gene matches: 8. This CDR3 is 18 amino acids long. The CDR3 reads CASSLEKRDRVSGNTIYF. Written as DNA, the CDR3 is TGCGCCAGCAGCTTGGAGAAACGGGACAGGGTTTCTGGAAACACCATATATTTT.

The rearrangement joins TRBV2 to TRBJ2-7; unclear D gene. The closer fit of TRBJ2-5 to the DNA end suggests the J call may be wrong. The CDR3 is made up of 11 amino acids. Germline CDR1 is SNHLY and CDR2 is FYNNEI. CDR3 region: CASILEETQYF. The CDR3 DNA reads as TGTGCCAGCATTCTCGAGGAGACCCAGTACTTC.

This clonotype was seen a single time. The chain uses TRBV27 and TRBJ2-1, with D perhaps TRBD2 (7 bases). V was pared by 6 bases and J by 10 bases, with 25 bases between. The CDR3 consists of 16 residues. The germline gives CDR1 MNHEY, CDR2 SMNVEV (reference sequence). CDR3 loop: CASRTILAKPGGEQFF. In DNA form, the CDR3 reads TGTGCCAGCAGGACTATACTAGCGAAGCCTGGGGGCGAGCAGTTCTTC.

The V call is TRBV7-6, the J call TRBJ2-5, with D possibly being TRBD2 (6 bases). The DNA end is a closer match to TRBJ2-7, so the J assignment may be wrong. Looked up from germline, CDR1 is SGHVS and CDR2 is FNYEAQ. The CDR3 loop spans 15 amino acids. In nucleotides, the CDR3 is TGTGCCAGCAGCTTAGAGGCAGGGAGGACCCACGAGCAGTACTTC. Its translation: CASSLEAGRTHEQYF.

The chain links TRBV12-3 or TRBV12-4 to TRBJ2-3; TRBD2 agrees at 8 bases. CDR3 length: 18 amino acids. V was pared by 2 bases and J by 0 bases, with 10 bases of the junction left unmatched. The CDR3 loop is CASSLLREGSISTDTQYF. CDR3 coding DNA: TGTGCCAGCAGTTTACTACGGGAGGGCTCAATTAGCACAGATACGCAGTATTTT.

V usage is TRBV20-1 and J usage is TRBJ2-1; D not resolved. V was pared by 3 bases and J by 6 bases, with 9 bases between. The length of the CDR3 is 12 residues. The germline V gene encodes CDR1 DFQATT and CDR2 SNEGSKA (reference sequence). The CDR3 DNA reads TGCAGTGCTAGGGACGCCGGCAATGAGCAGTTCTTC. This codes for CSARDAGNEQFF.

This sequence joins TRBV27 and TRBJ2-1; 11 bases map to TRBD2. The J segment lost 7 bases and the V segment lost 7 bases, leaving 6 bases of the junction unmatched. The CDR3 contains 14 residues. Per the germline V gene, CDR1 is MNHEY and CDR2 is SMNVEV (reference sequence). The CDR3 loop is CASIPSSGGNEQFF. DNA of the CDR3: TGTGCCAGCATACCCTCTAGCGGGGGGAATGAGCAGTTCTTC.

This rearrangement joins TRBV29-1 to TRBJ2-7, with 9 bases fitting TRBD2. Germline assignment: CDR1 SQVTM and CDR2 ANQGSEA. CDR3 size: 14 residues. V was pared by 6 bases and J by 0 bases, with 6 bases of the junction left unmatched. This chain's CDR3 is CSVATSGASYEQYF. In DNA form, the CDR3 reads TGCAGCGTCGCGACTAGCGGAGCCTCCTACGAGCAGTACTTC.

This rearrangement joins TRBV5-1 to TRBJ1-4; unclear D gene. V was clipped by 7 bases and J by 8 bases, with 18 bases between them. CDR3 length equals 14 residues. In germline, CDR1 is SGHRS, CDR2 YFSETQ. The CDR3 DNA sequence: TGCGCCAGCGGCCGCGGCACGGACCCAGAAAAACTGTTTTTT. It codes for CASGRGTDPEKLFF.

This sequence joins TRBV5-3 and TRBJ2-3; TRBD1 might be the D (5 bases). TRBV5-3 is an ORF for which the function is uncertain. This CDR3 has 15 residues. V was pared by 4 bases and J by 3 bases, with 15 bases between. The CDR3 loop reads CARSLGQATTDTQYF. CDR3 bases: TGTGCCAGAAGCCTGGGGCAGGCGACTACAGATACGCAGTATTTT.

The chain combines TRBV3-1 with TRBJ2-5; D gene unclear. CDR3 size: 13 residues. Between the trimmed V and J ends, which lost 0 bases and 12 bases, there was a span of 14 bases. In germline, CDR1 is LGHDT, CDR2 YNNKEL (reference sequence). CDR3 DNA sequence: TGTGCCAGCAGCCAAGAAAAATCTAGTCAGGAGTACTTC. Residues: CASSQEKSSQEYF.

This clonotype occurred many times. CDR3 residues: CASSQRLAGNTGELFF. The CDR3 DNA sequence: TGTGCCAGCAGCCAAAGACTAGCGGGGAACACCGGGGAGCTGTTTTTT. The rearrangement joins TRBV4-2 to TRBJ2-2; 10 positions agree with TRBD2. Trimming cost V 2 bases and J 1 base; bases outside gene matches: 1. Germline lookup yields CDR1 LGHNA and CDR2 YNFKEQ. The CDR3 loop spans 16 amino acids.

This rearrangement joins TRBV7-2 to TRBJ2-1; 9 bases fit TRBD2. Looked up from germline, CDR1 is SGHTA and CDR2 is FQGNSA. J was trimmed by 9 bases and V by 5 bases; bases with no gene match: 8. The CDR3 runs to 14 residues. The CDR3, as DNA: TGTGCCAGCAGCGACAGCGGGGGGAATGGTGAGCAGTTCTTC. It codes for CASSDSGGNGEQFF.

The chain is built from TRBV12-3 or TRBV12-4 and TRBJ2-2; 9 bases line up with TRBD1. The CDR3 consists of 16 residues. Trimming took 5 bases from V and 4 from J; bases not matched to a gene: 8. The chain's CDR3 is CASSPDRGRVTGELFF. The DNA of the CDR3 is TGTGCCAGCAGTCCCGACAGGGGGAGGGTCACCGGGGAGCTGTTTTTT.

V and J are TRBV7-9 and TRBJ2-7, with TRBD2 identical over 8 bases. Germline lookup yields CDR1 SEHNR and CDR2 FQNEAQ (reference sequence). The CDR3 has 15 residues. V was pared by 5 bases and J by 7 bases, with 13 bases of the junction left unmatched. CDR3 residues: CASSRNPGLDNEQYF. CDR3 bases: TGTGCCAGCAGCCGGAACCCGGGACTAGACAATGAGCAGTACTTC.